Listed below are T cell receptor beta chains from one sample, sequenced in a study of early T cells in non-severe SARS-CoV-2 infection. TCRdb ran MiXCR on the 5' RACE reads and lists one entry per CDR3 protein. Of 99,000 or so distinct CDR3 sequences in the sample, 16% are singletons; the top ten hold around 1.3%. The material sequenced was whole blood. The receptor set was obtained from an adult who was a healthcare worker with PCR-confirmed SARS-CoV-2 infection or an uninfected control (not recorded which). The CDR3 runs from the conserved cysteine through the conserved F or W. Each record gives: J gene, D gene, V gene, clone size, CDR3 DNA, CDR3 protein. D genes are given only for firm matches. Clone size is not always given. Where it is, it says once, few, many or a class for expanded clones.

TRBJ2-6	-	TRBV7-9	many	TGTGCCAGCAGCTTAAGAACAGCTGGGGCCAACGTCCTGACTTTC	CASSLRTAGANVLTF
TRBJ2-1	TRBD2	TRBV7-2	-	TGTGCCAGCAGCCGAACTAGCGGGAGTTATGGATCCTACAATGAGCAGTTCTTC	CASSRTSGSYGSYNEQFF
TRBJ1-5	TRBD1	TRBV12-3/TRBV12-4	-	TGTGCCAGCAGTTCCGGGGACAGAGGCTATAGCAATCAGCCCCAGCATTTT	CASSSGDRGYSNQPQHF
TRBJ2-3	TRBD2	TRBV28	-	TGTGCCAGCAGTTTATACCAGCGGGATGCCAAAGACACAGATACGCAGTATTTT	CASSLYQRDAKDTDTQYF
TRBJ2-1	-	TRBV6-5	many	TGTGCCAGCAGCCGGACCTTCTCCTACAATGAGCAGTTCTTC	CASSRTFSYNEQFF
TRBJ1-1	-	TRBV2	-	TGTGCCAGCAGTGAATTGCCGGGGGCGCAAACTGAAGCTTTCTTT	CASSELPGAQTEAFF
TRBJ1-2	-	TRBV28	-	TGTGCCAGCAGTTCGAACTATGGCTACACCTTC	CASSSNYGYTF
TRBJ1-2	-	TRBV12-3/TRBV12-4	few	TGTGCCAGCAGTTTACCCTTAACCTATGGCTACACCTTC	CASSLPLTYGYTF
TRBJ1-2	-	TRBV4-3	-	TGCGCCAGCAGCCAAGATACGGTTCTTTATGGCTACACCTTC	CASSQDTVLYGYTF
TRBJ2-6	-	TRBV18	few	TGTGCCAGCTCACCTCGTAGCGGACCCTCTGGGGCCAACGTCCTGACTTTC	CASSPRSGPSGANVLTF
TRBJ2-7	-	TRBV29-1	few	TGCAGCGTTGGTACGGGGGCATACGAGCAGTACTTC	CSVGTGAYEQYF
TRBJ2-7	-	TRBV19	-	TGTGCCAGTAGTTCTGGGTCGGGGCTGGCCTACGAGCAGTACTTC	CASSSGSGLAYEQYF
TRBJ1-6	TRBD1	TRBV6-5	few	TGTGCCAGCCACAGGGGACCATATGATAATTCACCCCTCCACTTT	CASHRGPYDNSPLHF
TRBJ1-2	-	TRBV20-1	many	TGCAGTGCTAGAGATCTAGGCAGGGGAATCGAGGGCTACACCTTC	CSARDLGRGIEGYTF
TRBJ1-5	-	TRBV2	-	TGTGCCAGCACTCCGGATAGCAATCAGCCCCAGCATTTT	CASTPDSNQPQHF
TRBJ2-7	-	TRBV6-2/TRBV6-3	-	TGTGCCAGCAGACCTACCTCGGGTAGCCGGCGGTACTTC	CASRPTSGSRRYF
TRBJ1-2	-	TRBV7-9	-	TGTGCCAGCAGCTTTTGGACCACCCTTATCCTATATGGCTACACCTTC	CASSFWTTLILYGYTF
TRBJ1-1	-	TRBV29-1	once	TGCAGCGTGGCTCCCGCTGAAGCTTTCTTT	CSVAPAEAFF
TRBJ2-5	-	TRBV10-3	few	TGTGCCATCACTGATTCCGAGACACGGGAGACCCAGTACTTC	CAITDSETRETQYF
TRBJ2-1	TRBD2	TRBV7-2	-	TGTGCCAGCAGCTGGACTAGCGGCCACAATGAGCAGTTCTTC	CASSWTSGHNEQFF
TRBJ2-1	TRBD2	TRBV19	many	TGTGCCAGTACCACCGGGACTAGCGGGGCGAATGAGCAGTTCTTC	CASTTGTSGANEQFF
TRBJ2-6	-	TRBV6-2/TRBV6-3	-	TGTGCCAGCAGGCCCGCAGGGATCTTGGGTTCGGGGGCCAACGTCCTGACTTTC	CASRPAGILGSGANVLTF
TRBJ1-2	-	TRBV5-6	-	TGTGCCAGCAGCTTGCCAGGGCGCGGCTATGGCTACACCTTC	CASSLPGRGYGYTF
TRBJ2-7	TRBD1	TRBV28	many	TGTGCCAGCCAGGGACAGTCCTACGAGCAGTACTTC	CASQGQSYEQYF
TRBJ1-1	TRBD1	TRBV5-4	few	TGTGCCAGCAACTCTAAAACCGGACAGGCGGACACTGAAGCTTTCTTT	CASNSKTGQADTEAFF
TRBJ2-7	-	TRBV4-3	few	TGCGCCAGCAACCAGAGTACTACTCTGAACTACGAGCAGTACTTC	CASNQSTTLNYEQYF
TRBJ1-6	-	TRBV4-2	-	TGTGCCAGCAGCCAAGATAACCTGGCTTCACCCCTCCACTTT	CASSQDNLASPLHF
TRBJ2-3	-	TRBV4-2	-	TGTGCCAGCAGCCAAGAAGGGATGAGCACAGATACGCAGTATTTT	CASSQEGMSTDTQYF
TRBJ2-3	TRBD2	TRBV27	few	TGTGCCAGCAGTTCCGGACTAGTAAGAGATACGCAGTATTTT	CASSSGLVRDTQYF
TRBJ1-1	-	TRBV20-1	few	TGCAGTGCTAGCGGAGGGCGCGGGGGGGCTTTCTTT	CSASGGRGGAFF